Below, 25 T cell receptor beta chains from the same sample are listed, as sequenced in a study of long-term antiretroviral therapy in people with HIV. Survey-level resolution applied to immunoSEQ assay v3.0. Measured with immunoSEQ multiplex PCR; TCRdb has only the in-frame clones, and not every one. The sample lists about 23,000 clones; around four fifths were seen once. The sample consisted of unsorted PBMCs, taken 0.4 years after starting antiretroviral therapy. The receptor source for this set is a man over 45 with HIV.

V usage is TRBV5-1 and J usage is TRBJ2-3, with TRBD1 matching over 8 bases. The CDR3 length is 15 residues. The junction had 5 bases not matched to a gene; V was cut back by 1 base and J by 4 bases. Germline CDR1 and CDR2: SGHRS and YFSETQ. CDR3 protein: CASSLTGGSSDTQYF. The CDR3 nucleotides read TGCGCCAGCAGCTTGACAGGGGGAAGCTCAGATACGCAGTATTTT.

The chain employs TRBV4-3 and TRBJ2-7, with 11 bases that match TRBD1. CDR3 size: 14 residues. Trimming took 5 bases from V and 3 from J; bases not matched to a gene: 3. Per germline, CDR1 LGHNA and CDR2 YSLEER. CDR3 DNA: TGCGCCAGCAGCTCCGGGACAGGGGGCTACGAGCAGTACTTC. It is translated as CASSSGTGGYEQYF.

This chain links TRBV6-1 with TRBJ1-2; D is unclear. The germline V gene encodes CDR1 MNHNS and CDR2 SASEGT. The CDR3 length is 13 residues. V was cut by 2 bases and J by 4 bases, with 8 bases left in between. CDR3 protein: CASSENGLYGYTF. CDR3 in DNA: TGTGCCAGCAGTGAAAATGGCCTCTATGGCTACACCTTC.

This rearrangement joins TRBV20-1 to TRBJ2-7; TRBD1 is a possible D gene (5 bases). The CDR3 covers 10 residues. Germline CDR1 is DFQATT and CDR2 is SNEGSKA (reference sequence). V lost 3 bases and J 7 bases, leaving 7 bases between the germline ends. Here the CDR3 DNA reads TGCAGTGCTAGTAGGGGAGAGCAGTACTTC. It is translated as CSASRGEQYF.

The V call is TRBV19, the J call TRBJ1-2, with TRBD1 as a possible D gene (6 bases). V was cut by 6 bases and J by 2 bases, with 10 bases left in between. This CDR3 has 13 residues. Germline loops: CDR1 LNHDA, CDR2 SQIVND (reference sequence). The chain's CDR3 is CASRQGGNYGYTF. In DNA form, the CDR3 reads TGTGCCAGTAGACAGGGAGGGAACTATGGCTACACCTTC.

The gene calls are TRBV5-6 and TRBJ2-7; perhaps D is TRBD1 or TRBD2 (5 bases each). The CDR3 length is 16 residues. The ends were cut back, 5 bases at V and 1 base at J, with 19 bases in the middle. CDR1 and CDR2 (germline): SGHDT, YYEEEE. This CDR3 reads CASSLVRGPRSYEQYF. The CDR3 DNA reads as TGTGCCAGCAGTCTTGTGAGGGGTCCGAGGTCCTACGAGCAGTACTTC.

The chain is built from TRBV6-6 and TRBJ1-1; D not certain. Germline CDR1 is MNHNY and CDR2 is SVGAGI (reference sequence). The CDR3 totals 12 residues. V was shortened by 5 bases and J by 10 bases, with 14 bases between the two germline ends. For the CDR3, the DNA is TGTGCCAGCAGTCCCCCCGGCTCAGGAGCTTTCTTT. Protein product: CASSPPGSGAFF.

The chain has TRBV7-9 and TRBJ1-4, with a weak D call TRBD1 (5 bases). Germline assignment: CDR1 SEHNR and CDR2 FQNEAQ (reference sequence). The CDR3 length is 14 residues. The V gene lost 5 bases and the J gene lost 6 bases, with 13 bases spanning the gap. In DNA form, the CDR3 reads TGTGCCAGCAGCAGTACAGGACCTTATGAAAAACTGTTTTTT. Translating it yields CASSSTGPYEKLFF.

This clone was found once. This chain joins TRBV10-3 and TRBJ2-2, with 12 bases fitting TRBD1. The trim removed 3 bases at V and 5 bases at J, leaving 4 bases unmatched. The length of the CDR3 is 16 residues. Looked up from germline, CDR1 is ENHRY and CDR2 is SYGVKD. The CDR3 is CAISDGTGGYTGELFF. The CDR3 nucleotides are TGTGCCATCAGTGATGGGACAGGGGGCTATACCGGGGAGCTGTTTTTT.

The V call is TRBV27, the J call TRBJ2-7; D is perhaps TRBD1 or TRBD2 (7 bases each). This CDR3 region has 15 residues. Between the trimmed V and J ends, which lost 4 bases and 0 bases, there was a span of 13 bases. CDR1 is MNHEY, CDR2 SMNVEV, per germline (reference sequence). The CDR3 DNA is TGTGCCAGCAGTTGGGGGGGACAGAGCTCCTACGAGCAGTACTTC. Protein product: CASSWGGQSSYEQYF.

The V gene is TRBV5-4, the J gene TRBJ2-6; a weak D match, TRBD1 (6 bases). Trimming took 9 bases from V and 4 from J, leaving 11 bases between them. Germline CDR1 SGHNT, CDR2 YYREEE (reference sequence). This CDR3 comprises 13 residues. The CDR3 reads CATSGVGANVLTF. Here the CDR3 DNA reads TGTGCCACCTCAGGGGTGGGGGCCAACGTCCTGACTTTC.

The chain employs TRBV6-6 and TRBJ2-2; D gene ambiguous. Germline loops: CDR1 MNHNY, CDR2 SVGAGI (reference sequence). The CDR3 has 14 amino acids. With 2 bases removed from V and 1 base from J, the gap between germline ends came to 5 bases. The CDR3 DNA is TGTGCCAGCAGTTACCTCGTGAACACCGGGGAGCTGTTTTTT. It codes for CASSYLVNTGELFF.

The chain has TRBV28 and TRBJ1-2, with a possible D match to TRBD1 (5 bases). The CDR3 contains 15 residues. V lost 2 bases and J lost 8, with 18 bases in between. In germline, CDR1 is MDHEN, CDR2 SYDVKM. CDR3 loop: CASSLKFRERGGYTF. CDR3 bases: TGTGCCAGCAGTTTAAAGTTCAGGGAGCGAGGGGGCTACACCTTC.

The chain links TRBV4-3 to TRBJ2-7, with 7 bases matching TRBD1. Germline V gives CDR1 LGHNA, CDR2 YSLEER. Germline trimming cut 1 base from V and 4 bases from J; bases unmatched to any gene: 7. The CDR3 consists of 15 residues. CDR3 amino acids: CASSQARTGGYEQYF. CDR3 nucleotide sequence: TGCGCCAGCAGCCAAGCCCGGACAGGCGGGTACGAGCAGTACTTC.

This clone was detected once. The chain links TRBV6-5 to TRBJ1-1, with D possibly matching TRBD1 (6 bases). Germline assignment: CDR1 MNHEY and CDR2 SVGAGI. V was shortened by 7 bases and J by 5 bases, with 11 bases between the two germline ends. This CDR3 spans 12 amino acids. The chain's CDR3 is CASKGGRTEAFF. CDR3 nucleotide sequence: TGTGCCAGCAAGGGGGGGCGAACTGAAGCTTTCTTT.

The chain carries TRBV15 and TRBJ2-6; D is ambiguous. The V gene's germline CDR1 is LNHNV and CDR2 YYDKDF (reference sequence). The CDR3 length is 19 residues. The V end was cut by 1 base, the J end by 0 bases, with 16 bases between. The DNA for the CDR3 is TGTGCCACCAGCAGAGGAAGGGCAGTTAACCCCTCTGGGGCCAACGTCCTGACTTTC. Its protein is CATSRGRAVNPSGANVLTF.

CDR3 sequence reads: CASIPWRQGSEAFF. The CDR3 region has the DNA TGTGCCAGCATCCCTTGGCGGCAGGGGAGTGAAGCTTTCTTT. The chain links TRBV28 to TRBJ1-1; tentatively, D is TRBD1 (6 bases). Trimming removed 7 bases from V and 7 bases from J, with 19 bases in between. Germline V gene data show CDR1 as MDHEN and CDR2 as SYDVKM. This CDR3 comprises 14 residues.

This rearrangement joins TRBV6-5 to TRBJ2-7, with a possible D match to TRBD1 (7 bases). Trimming stripped 0 bases from V and 3 bases from J, with 12 bases between. The CDR3 sequence is 15 residues long. CDR1 is MNHEY and CDR2 is SVGAGI in the germline V gene. CDR3: CASSYSSGGIYEQYF. CDR3 sequence (DNA): TGTGCCAGCAGTTACTCGTCAGGGGGGATCTACGAGCAGTACTTC.

V usage is TRBV7-6 and J usage is TRBJ2-2; D is uncertain. Trimming stripped 6 bases from V and 6 bases from J, with 14 bases between. Germline assignment: CDR1 SGHVS and CDR2 FNYEAQ. The length of the CDR3 is 14 residues. CDR3 in amino acids: CASSPRARAGELFF. The CDR3 DNA follows: TGTGCCAGCAGTCCTAGAGCCCGGGCCGGGGAGCTGTTTTTT.

The chain is built from TRBV19 and TRBJ2-7; perhaps TRBD2 as D (5 bases). CDR3 length equals 15 residues. Germline loops: CDR1 LNHDA, CDR2 SQIVND (reference sequence). V was pared by 0 bases and J by 5 bases, with 14 bases between. CDR3 nucleotide sequence: TGTGCCAGTAGTATAGATCGGGTCCCGAGGGACGAGCAGTACTTC. As protein: CASSIDRVPRDEQYF. The entire variable domain, with the rest obtained from reference TRBV19 and TRBJ2-7, is as follows: DGGITQSPKYLFRKEGQNVTLSCEQNLNHDAMYWYRQDPGQGLRLIYYSQIVNDFQKGDIAEGYSVSREKKESFPLTVTSAQKNPTAFYLCASSIDRVPRDEQYFGPGTRLTVT.

The chain links TRBV21-1 to TRBJ1-2; TRBD1 reflects the table's D call only, with no check against the DNA. TRBV21-1 is assigned pseudogene status. The CDR3 spans 15 residues. CDR3 protein: CASSPLTAGKYGYTF. The CDR3 bases are TGTGCCAGCTCGCCCCTAACGGCAGGAAAATATGGCTACACCTTC.

This clone turned up a few times. This chain uses TRBV4-1 with TRBJ2-6, with D unclear. Germline V gene lookup returns CDR1 MGHRA and CDR2 YSYEKL. Trimming left V 4 bases short and J 1 base short, with 2 bases between. The CDR3 runs 13 residues. The CDR3 DNA sequence: TGCGCCAGCAGCCCGTCTGGGGCCAACGTCCTGACTTTC. Translated, it gives CASSPSGANVLTF.

The chain employs TRBV19 and TRBJ1-1; 8 bases fit TRBD1. CDR3 size: 14 residues. V was pared by 9 bases and J by 0 bases, with 6 bases of the junction left unmatched. The germline gives CDR1 LNHDA, CDR2 SQIVND (reference sequence). This CDR3 is CASQDRGLNTEAFF. CDR3 nucleotide sequence: TGTGCCAGCCAAGACAGGGGCCTGAACACTGAAGCTTTCTTT.

This chain uses TRBV7-2 with TRBJ2-3; unclear D gene. Trimming stripped 7 bases from V and 4 bases from J, with 18 bases between. The CDR3 loop spans 15 amino acids. The germline CDR1 and CDR2 sequences are SGHTA and FQGNSA. CDR3 amino acids: CASTSNGKRSDTQYF. DNA of the CDR3: TGTGCCAGCACCTCAAATGGGAAAAGATCAGATACGCAGTATTTT.

This clone turned up a few times. The chain links TRBV4-1 to TRBJ2-7; 10 bases are shared with TRBD1. CDR1 and CDR2 from the germline V gene are MGHRA and YSYEKL. This CDR3 comprises 15 residues. With V trimmed by 3 bases and J by 4 bases, 6 bases remained unmatched. Here the CDR3 DNA reads TGCGCCAGCAGCCAGACCGGGACAGGGGCGTACGAGCAGTACTTC. Residues: CASSQTGTGAYEQYF.